The 7 T cell receptor beta chains listed next were all sequenced from one sample in a study of a mutant IDH1 vaccine in newly diagnosed glioma. No cognate antigen is known for these TCRs. Assay: immunoSEQ multiplex PCR; the TCRdb copy retains only in-frame clones and omits some. The table lists approximately 50,000 clones, 78% of them singletons. Time point defined: week 5, during vaccination. Vaccine doses each comprised 300 ug of mutant IDH1 20-mer peptide, with topical imiquimod. Source: PBMCs, taken from a glioma patient whose treatment included an IDH1 peptide vaccine. These receptors all stem from a middle-aged man with glioma.

This clone was counted a few times. V is TRBV2 and J is TRBJ1-1; D remains unclear. The length of the CDR3 is 13 residues. Deletions cut 10 bases from V and 7 bases from J, with 19 bases between. In germline, CDR1 is SNHLY, CDR2 FYNNEI. CDR3 in DNA: TGTGCCACCCTGAGGGTAGTTGGGAGTGAAGCTTTCTTT. Translating gives CATLRVVGSEAFF.

The chain is built from TRBV7-2 and TRBJ1-2; 8 nucleotides line up with TRBD1. Germline assignment: CDR1 SGHTA and CDR2 FQGNSA. V was pared by 5 bases and J by 4 bases, with 12 bases of the junction left unmatched. The CDR3 contains 16 residues. CDR3 region: CASSESWTGRVYGYTF. DNA of the CDR3: TGTGCCAGCAGCGAGTCCTGGACAGGGAGGGTCTATGGCTACACCTTC.

The chain is built from TRBV5-4 and TRBJ1-4, with D maybe TRBD1 (5 bases). CDR1 is SGHNT and CDR2 is YYREEE in the germline V gene (reference sequence). The CDR3 spans 17 residues. V was clipped by 4 bases and J by 3 bases, with 19 bases between them. The CDR3: CASSLIPPGTANEKLFF. The CDR3 DNA reads as TGTGCCAGCAGCCTTATACCCCCGGGGACCGCTAATGAAAAACTGTTTTTT.

This sequence joins TRBV29-1 and TRBJ2-7; 8 bases are a match to TRBD2. In germline, CDR1 is SQVTM, CDR2 ANQGSEA. The CDR3 is 18 amino acids. V shed 1 base, J shed 2 bases, and the junction held 16 bases outside the gene matches. CDR3 protein: CSVEGYLLSGGQTYEQYF. CDR3 nucleotide sequence: TGCAGCGTTGAAGGCTATTTACTAAGCGGGGGCCAGACCTACGAGCAGTACTTC.

In its sample, this clone was seen once. Its ends do not fully match the called genes, so a read error is possible. This sequence joins TRBV18 and TRBJ2-7; 9 bases fit TRBD1. This CDR3 is built from 12 residues. Per the germline V gene, CDR1 is KGHSH and CDR2 is LQKENI. CDR3 residues: CASSPAGQGAHF. For the CDR3, the DNA is TGTGCCAGCTCACCCGCGGGACAGGGAGCCCACTTC.

V is TRBV2 and J is TRBJ1-5; TRBD1 might be the D (5 bases). This CDR3 is 14 amino acids long. Deletions cut 4 bases from V and 3 bases from J, with 10 bases between. Per the germline V gene, CDR1 is SNHLY and CDR2 is FYNNEI. CDR3: CASSGQHINQPQHF. The CDR3 DNA sequence: TGTGCCAGCAGTGGACAGCATATCAATCAGCCCCAGCATTTT.

The chain recombines TRBV25-1 with TRBJ1-2; no clear D. The CDR3 contains 13 residues. CDR1 MGHDK and CDR2 SYGVNS come from the germline V gene. Trimming shortened V by 6 bases and J by 4 bases, and 12 bases separated the two germline ends. CDR3 in amino acids: CASRNMVGYGYTF. CDR3 coding DNA: TGTGCCAGCAGGAACATGGTCGGCTATGGCTACACCTTC.